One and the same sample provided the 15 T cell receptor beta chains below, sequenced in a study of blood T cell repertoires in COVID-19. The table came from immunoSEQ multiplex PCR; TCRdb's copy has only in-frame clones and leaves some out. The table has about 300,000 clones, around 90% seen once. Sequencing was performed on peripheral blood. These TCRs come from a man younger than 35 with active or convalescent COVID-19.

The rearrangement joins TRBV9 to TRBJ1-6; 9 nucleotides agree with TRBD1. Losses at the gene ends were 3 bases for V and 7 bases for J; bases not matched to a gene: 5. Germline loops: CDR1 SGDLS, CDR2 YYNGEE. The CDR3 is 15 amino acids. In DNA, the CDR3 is TGTGCCAGCAGCGCCGAAGGACAGGGGAATTCACCCCTCCACTTT. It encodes CASSAEGQGNSPLHF.

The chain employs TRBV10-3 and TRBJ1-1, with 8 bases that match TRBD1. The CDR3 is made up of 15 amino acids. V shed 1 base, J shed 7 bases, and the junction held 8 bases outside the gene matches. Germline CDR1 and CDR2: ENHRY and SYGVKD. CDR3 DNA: TGTGCCATCAGTGAGTACGGACAGGGAACCGTTGAAGCTTTCTTT. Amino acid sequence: CAISEYGQGTVEAFF.

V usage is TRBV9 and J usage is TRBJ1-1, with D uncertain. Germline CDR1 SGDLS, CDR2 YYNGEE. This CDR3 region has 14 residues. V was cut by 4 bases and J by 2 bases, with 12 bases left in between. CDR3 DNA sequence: TGTGCCAGCAGCCCCTCGGGAGTCAACACTGAAGCTTTCTTT. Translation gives CASSPSGVNTEAFF.

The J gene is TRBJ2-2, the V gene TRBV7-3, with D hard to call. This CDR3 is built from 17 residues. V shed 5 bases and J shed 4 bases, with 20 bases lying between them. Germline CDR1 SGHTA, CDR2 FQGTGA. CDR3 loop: CASSPTGRGFSTGELFF. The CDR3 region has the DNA TGTGCCAGCAGCCCGACGGGTCGAGGCTTTAGCACCGGGGAGCTGTTTTTT.

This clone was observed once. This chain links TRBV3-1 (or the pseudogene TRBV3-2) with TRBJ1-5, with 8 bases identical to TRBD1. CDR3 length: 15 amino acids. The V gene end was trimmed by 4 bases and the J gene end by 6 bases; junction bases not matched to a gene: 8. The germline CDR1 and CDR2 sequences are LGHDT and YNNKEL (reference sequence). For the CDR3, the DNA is TGTGCCAGCAGCCCCGGACAGGGCGAAGTTCAGCCCCAGCATTTT. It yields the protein CASSPGQGEVQPQHF.

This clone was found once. This CDR3 reads CASSRYEGTGSNQPQHF. DNA for the CDR3: TGTGCCAGCAGCCGTTACGAAGGGACAGGCAGCAATCAGCCCCAGCATTTT. The rearrangement joins TRBV7-3 to TRBJ1-5, with TRBD1 identical over 8 bases. Germline-derived CDR1 and CDR2 are SGHTA and FQGTGA. The V and J ends lost 5 bases and 1 base, in that order; junction bases with no gene match: 10. The CDR3 consists of 17 residues.

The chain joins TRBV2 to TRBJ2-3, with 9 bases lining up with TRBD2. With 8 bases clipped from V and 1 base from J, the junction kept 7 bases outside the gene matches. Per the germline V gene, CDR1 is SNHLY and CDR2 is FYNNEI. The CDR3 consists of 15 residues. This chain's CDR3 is CASHRGLAGTDTQYF. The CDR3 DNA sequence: TGTGCCAGCCATAGGGGACTAGCCGGCACAGATACGCAGTATTTT.

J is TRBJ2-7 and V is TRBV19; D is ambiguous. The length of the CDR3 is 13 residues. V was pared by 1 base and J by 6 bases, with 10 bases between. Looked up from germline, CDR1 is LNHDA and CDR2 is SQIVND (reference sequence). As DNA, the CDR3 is TGTGCCAGTAGTATAGCGGCAGACTTCGAGCAGTACTTC. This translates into CASSIAADFEQYF.

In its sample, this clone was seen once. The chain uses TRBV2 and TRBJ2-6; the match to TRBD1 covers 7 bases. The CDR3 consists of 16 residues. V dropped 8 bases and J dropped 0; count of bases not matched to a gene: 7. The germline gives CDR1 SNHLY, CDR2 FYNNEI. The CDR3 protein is CASLVRGYSGANVLTF. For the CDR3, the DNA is TGTGCCAGCTTGGTCAGGGGGTACTCTGGGGCCAACGTCCTGACTTTC.

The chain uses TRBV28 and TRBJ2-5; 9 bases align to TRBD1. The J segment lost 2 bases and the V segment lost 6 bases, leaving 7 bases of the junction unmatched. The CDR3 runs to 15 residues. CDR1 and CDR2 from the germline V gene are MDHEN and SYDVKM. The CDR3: CASSRDRVRQETQYF. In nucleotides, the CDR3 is TGTGCCAGCAGCCGGGACAGGGTTCGGCAAGAGACCCAGTACTTC.

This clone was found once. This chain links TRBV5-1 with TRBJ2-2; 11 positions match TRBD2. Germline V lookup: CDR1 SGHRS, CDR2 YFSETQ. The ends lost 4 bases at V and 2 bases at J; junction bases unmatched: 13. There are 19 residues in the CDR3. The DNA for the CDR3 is TGCGCCAGCAGCGCAAAGGGCATACTAGCGGGGGCCAACACCGGGGAGCTGTTTTTT. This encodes CASSAKGILAGANTGELFF.

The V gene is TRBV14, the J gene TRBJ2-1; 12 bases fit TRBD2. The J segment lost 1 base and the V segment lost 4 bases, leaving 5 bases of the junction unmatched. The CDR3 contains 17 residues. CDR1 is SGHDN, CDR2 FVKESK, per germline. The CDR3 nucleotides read TGTGCCAGCAGCCCAGGACTAGCGGGACCATCCTACAATGAGCAGTTCTTC. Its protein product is CASSPGLAGPSYNEQFF. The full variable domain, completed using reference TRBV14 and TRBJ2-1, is EAGVTQFPSHSVIEKGQTVTLRCDPISGHDNLYWYRRVMGKEIKFLLHFVKESKQDESGMPNNRFLAERTGGTYSTLKVQPAELEDSGVYFCASSPGLAGPSYNEQFFGPGTRLTVL.

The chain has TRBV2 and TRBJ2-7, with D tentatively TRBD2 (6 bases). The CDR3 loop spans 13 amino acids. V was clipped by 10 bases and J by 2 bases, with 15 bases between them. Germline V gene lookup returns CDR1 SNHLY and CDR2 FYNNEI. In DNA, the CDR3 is TGTGCCACCCGGAGGAGCGGGCCCTACGAGCAGTACTTC. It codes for CATRRSGPYEQYF.

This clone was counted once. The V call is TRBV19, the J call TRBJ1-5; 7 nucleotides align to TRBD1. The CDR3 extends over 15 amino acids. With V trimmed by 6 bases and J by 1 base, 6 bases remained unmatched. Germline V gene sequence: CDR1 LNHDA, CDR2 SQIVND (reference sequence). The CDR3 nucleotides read TGTGCCAGTAGCCAGGGGGTAATGAGCAATCAGCCCCAGCATTTT. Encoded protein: CASSQGVMSNQPQHF. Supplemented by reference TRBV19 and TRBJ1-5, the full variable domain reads DGGITQSPKYLFRKEGQNVTLSCEQNLNHDAMYWYRQDPGQGLRLIYYSQIVNDFQKGDIAEGYSVSREKKESFPLTVTSAQKNPTAFYLCASSQGVMSNQPQHFGDGTRLSIL.

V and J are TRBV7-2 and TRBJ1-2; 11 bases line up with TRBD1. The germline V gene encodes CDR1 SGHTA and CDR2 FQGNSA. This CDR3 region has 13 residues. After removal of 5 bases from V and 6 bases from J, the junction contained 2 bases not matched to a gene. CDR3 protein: CASSQGQGDGYTF. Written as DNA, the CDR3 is TGTGCCAGCAGCCAGGGACAGGGGGATGGCTACACCTTC.